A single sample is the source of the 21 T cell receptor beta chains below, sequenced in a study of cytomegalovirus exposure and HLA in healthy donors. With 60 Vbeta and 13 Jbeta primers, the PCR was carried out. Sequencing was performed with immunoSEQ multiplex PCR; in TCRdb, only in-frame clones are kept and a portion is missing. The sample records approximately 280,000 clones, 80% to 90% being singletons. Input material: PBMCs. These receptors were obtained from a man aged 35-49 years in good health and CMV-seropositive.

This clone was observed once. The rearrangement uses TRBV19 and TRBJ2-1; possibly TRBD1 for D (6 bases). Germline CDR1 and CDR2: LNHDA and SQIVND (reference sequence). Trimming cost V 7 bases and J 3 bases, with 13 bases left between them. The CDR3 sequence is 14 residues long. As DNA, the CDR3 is TGTGCCAGTAAGGACAGCGGAATCTACAATGAGCAGTTCTTC. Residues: CASKDSGIYNEQFF.

The CDR3 region has the DNA TGTGCCAGCAGCCAGCCGGGACAGGGAACCTACGAGCAGTACTTC. Translated, it gives CASSQPGQGTYEQYF. V usage is TRBV4-2 and J usage is TRBJ2-5; 9 positions agree with TRBD1. The J call may be faulty, since TRBJ2-7 better matches the DNA end. The CDR3 has 15 amino acids. Germline V gene lookup returns CDR1 LGHNA and CDR2 YNFKEQ.

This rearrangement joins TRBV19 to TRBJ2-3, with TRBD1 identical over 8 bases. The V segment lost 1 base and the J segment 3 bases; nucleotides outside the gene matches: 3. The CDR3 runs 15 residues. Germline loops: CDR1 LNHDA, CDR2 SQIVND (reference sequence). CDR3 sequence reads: CASSIAGGETDTQYF. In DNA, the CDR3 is TGTGCCAGTAGTATAGCAGGGGGCGAGACAGATACGCAGTATTTT.

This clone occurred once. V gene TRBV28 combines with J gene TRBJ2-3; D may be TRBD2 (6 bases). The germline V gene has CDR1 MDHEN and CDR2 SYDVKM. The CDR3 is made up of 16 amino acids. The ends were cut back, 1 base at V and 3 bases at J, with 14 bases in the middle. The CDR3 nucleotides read TGTGCCAGCAGTTTATCTGCCGGGACTTCTACAGATACGCAGTATTTT. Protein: CASSLSAGTSTDTQYF.

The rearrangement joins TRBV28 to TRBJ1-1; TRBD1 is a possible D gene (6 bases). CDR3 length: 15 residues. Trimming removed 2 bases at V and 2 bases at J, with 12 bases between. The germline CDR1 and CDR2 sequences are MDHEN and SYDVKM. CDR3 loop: CASSLVQGSNTEAFF. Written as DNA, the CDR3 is TGTGCCAGCAGTTTAGTGCAGGGGAGCAACACTGAAGCTTTCTTT.

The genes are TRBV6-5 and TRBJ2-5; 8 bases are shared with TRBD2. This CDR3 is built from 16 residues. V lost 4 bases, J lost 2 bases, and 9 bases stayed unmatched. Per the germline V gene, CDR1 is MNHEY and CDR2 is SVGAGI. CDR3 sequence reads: CASSFRASGSQETQYF. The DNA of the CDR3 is TGTGCCAGCAGTTTCAGGGCTAGCGGGTCTCAAGAGACCCAGTACTTC.

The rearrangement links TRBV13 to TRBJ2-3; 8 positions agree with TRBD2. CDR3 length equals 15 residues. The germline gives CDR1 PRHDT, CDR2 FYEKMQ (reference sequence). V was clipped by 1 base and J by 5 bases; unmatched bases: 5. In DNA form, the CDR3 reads TGTGCCAGCAGCTTAGCGGGAGGGGTGGGAGATACGCAGTATTTT. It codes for CASSLAGGVGDTQYF.

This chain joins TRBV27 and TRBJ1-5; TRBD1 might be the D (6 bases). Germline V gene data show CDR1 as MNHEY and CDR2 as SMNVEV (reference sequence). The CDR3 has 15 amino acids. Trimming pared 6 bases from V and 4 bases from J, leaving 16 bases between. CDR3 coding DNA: TGTGCCAGCAGCCTAGGGGCAGGGGCTAATCAGCCCCAGCATTTT. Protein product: CASSLGAGANQPQHF.

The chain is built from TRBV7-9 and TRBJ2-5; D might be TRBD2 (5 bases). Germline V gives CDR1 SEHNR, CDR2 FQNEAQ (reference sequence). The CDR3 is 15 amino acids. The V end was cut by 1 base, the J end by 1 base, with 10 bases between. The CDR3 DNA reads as TGTGCCAGCAGCTTAGGACCCGGAGGCCAAGAGACCCAGTACTTC. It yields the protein CASSLGPGGQETQYF.

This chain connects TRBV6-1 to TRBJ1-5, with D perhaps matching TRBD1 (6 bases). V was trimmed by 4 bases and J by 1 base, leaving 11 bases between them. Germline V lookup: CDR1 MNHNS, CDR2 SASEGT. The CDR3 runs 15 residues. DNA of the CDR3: TGTGCCAGCAGTGCCGGGACATTCAGCAATCAGCCCCAGCATTTT. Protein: CASSAGTFSNQPQHF.

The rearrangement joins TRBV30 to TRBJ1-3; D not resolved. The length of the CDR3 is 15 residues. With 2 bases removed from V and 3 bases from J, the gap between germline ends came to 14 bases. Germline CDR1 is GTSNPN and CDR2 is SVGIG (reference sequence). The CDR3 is CAWSNPGDGGNTIYF. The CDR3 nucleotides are TGTGCCTGGAGTAACCCCGGGGATGGTGGAAACACCATATATTTT.

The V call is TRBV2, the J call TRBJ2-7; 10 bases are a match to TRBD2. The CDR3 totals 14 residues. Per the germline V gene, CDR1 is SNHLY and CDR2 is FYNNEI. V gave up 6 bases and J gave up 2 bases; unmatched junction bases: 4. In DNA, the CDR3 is TGTGCCAGCAGACTAGCGGGAATTCCCTACGAGCAGTACTTC. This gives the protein CASRLAGIPYEQYF.

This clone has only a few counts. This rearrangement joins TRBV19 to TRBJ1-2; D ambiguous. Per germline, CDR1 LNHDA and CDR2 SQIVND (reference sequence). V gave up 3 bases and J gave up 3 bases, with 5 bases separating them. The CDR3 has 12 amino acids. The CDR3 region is CASSIADYGYTF. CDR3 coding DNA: TGTGCCAGTAGTATTGCAGACTATGGCTACACCTTC.

CDR3 in amino acids: CASSSTVNTEAFF. The CDR3 DNA sequence: TGTGCCAGCAGTTCGACAGTTAACACTGAAGCTTTCTTT. The genes are TRBV6-5 and TRBJ1-1; D may be TRBD1 (5 bases). This CDR3 region has 13 residues. CDR1 and CDR2 (germline): MNHEY, SVGAGI. Deletions cut 4 bases from V and 2 bases from J, with 8 bases between.

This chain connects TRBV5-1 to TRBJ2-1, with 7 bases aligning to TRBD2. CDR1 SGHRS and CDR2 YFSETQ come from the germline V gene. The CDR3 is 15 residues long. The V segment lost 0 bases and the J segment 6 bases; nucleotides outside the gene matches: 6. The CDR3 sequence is CASSLEGRVINEQFF. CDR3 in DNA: TGCGCCAGCAGCTTGGAAGGGAGGGTGATCAATGAGCAGTTCTTC.

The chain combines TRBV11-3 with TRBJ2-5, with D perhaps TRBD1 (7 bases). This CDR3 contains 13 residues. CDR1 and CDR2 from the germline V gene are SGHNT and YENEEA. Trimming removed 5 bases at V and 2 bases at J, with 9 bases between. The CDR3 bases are TGTGCCAGCAGCGCGGGACAGCAAGAGACCCAGTACTTC. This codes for CASSAGQQETQYF.

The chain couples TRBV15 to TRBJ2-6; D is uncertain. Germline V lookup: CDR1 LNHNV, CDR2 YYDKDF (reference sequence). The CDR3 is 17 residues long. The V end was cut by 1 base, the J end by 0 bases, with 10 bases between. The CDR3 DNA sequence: TGTGCCACCAGCAGAGGTTCGACGGGCTCTGGGGCCAACGTCCTGACTTTC. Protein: CATSRGSTGSGANVLTF.

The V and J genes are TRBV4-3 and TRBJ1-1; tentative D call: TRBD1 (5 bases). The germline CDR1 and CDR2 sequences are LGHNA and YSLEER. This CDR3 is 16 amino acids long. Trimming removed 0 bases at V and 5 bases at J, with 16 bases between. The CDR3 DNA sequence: TGCGCCAGCAGCCAAGATGACATGGGGGGACGGACTGAAGCTTTCTTT. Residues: CASSQDDMGGRTEAFF.

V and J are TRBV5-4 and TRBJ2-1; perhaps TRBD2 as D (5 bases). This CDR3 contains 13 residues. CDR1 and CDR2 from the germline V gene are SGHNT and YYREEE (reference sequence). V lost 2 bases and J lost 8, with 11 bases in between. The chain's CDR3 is CASSFSAKDEQFF. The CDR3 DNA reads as TGTGCCAGCAGCTTTAGCGCAAAGGATGAGCAGTTCTTC.

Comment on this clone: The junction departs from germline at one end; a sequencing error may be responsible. The CDR3 DNA reads as TGTGCCAGCAGGCCTTGGGACTCCCACAATGAGCAGTTCTTC. Amino acid sequence: CASRPWDSHNEQFF. The V gene is TRBV7-3, the J gene TRBJ2-1; TRBD2 is a possible D gene (6 bases). Germline-derived CDR1 and CDR2 are SGHTA and FQGTGA. This CDR3 has 14 residues.

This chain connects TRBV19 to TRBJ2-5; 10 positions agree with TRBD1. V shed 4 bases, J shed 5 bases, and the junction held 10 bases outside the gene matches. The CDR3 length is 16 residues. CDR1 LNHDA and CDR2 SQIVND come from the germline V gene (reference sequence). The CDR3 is CASSSPRDRGGETQYF. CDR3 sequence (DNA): TGTGCCAGTAGTAGCCCCCGGGACAGGGGCGGCGAGACCCAGTACTTC.